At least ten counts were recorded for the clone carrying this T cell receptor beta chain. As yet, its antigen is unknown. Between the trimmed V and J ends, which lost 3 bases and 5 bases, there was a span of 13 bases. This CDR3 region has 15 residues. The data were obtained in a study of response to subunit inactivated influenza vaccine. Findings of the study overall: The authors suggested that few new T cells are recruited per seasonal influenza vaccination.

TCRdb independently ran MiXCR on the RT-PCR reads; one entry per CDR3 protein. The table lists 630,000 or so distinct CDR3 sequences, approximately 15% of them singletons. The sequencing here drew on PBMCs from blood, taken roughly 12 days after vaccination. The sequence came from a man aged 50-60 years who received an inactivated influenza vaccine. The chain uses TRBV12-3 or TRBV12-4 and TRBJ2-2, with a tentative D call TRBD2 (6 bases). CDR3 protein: CASSLAGEATGELFF. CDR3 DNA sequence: TGTGCCAGCAGTTTGGCTGGGGAGGCGACCGGGGAGCTGTTTTTT.